This T cell receptor (beta chain) was retrieved from a study of shared clonotypes between healthy human individuals. Study at large: Per-donor plates numbered three CD4 naive, three CD4 memory, two CD8 naive and one CD8 memory.

The CDR3 totals 15 residues. Germline V CDR1 and CDR2: SGHNT, YENEEA. V shed 6 bases, J shed 5 bases, and the junction held 6 bases outside the gene matches. Data came from immunoSEQ multiplex PCR; TCRdb stores just in-frame clones and leaves some out. Of 1.5 million to 1.9 million clones listed, approximately 98% are singletons. The sample was naive CD4+ T cells sorted from blood. Subset of the sample: CD45RA+ positively selected. The TCR comes from a young man in good health. The chain joins TRBV11-3 to TRBJ2-1; 11 positions match TRBD1. CDR3 sequence reads: CASRTGTGGNNEQFF. CDR3 nucleotide sequence: TGTGCCAGCAGAACCGGGACAGGGGGGAACAATGAGCAGTTCTTC.